This T cell receptor beta chain was sequenced in a study of shared clonotypes between healthy human individuals. Points from the study as a whole: Among a handful of donors, roughly 5% of naive CD4 clonotypes were found in common. It was anticipated that sequencing depth would influence how many clonotypes donors shared.

The donor population consisted of healthy HIV-negative adults with no recent acute infections or vaccinations. Around 200 ng DNA, tens of thousands of T cell genomes, went into each sorted-subset replicate PCR. TCRdb's table, derived via immunoSEQ multiplex PCR, lists solely in-frame clones and lacks some. Of a few million clones in the sample, over 85% are singletons; the top ten hold over 0.12%. Regarding this clone: The antigen is undetermined.

The V gene's germline CDR1 is SGHAT and CDR2 FQNNGV. This CDR3 spans 15 amino acids. The V and J ends lost 1 base and 4 bases, in that order; junction bases with no gene match: 6. The chain couples TRBV11-2 to TRBJ2-7, with TRBD2 identical over 8 bases. This TCR was sampled from a man between 18 and 29 years old in good health. What was sequenced was naive CD4+ T cells sorted from blood. Subset: CD45RA+ positively selected. The chain's CDR3 is CASSLGEGLVYEQYF. Here the CDR3 DNA reads TGTGCCAGCAGCTTAGGAGAGGGACTAGTGTACGAGCAGTACTTC.